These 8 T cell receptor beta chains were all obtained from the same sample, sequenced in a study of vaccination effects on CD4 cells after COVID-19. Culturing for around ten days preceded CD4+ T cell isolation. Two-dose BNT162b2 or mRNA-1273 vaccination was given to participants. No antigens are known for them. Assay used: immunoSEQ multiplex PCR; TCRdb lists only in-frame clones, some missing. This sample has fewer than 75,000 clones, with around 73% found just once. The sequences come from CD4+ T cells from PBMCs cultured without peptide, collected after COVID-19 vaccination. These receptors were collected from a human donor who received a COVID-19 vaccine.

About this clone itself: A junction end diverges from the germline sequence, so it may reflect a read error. The CDR3, as DNA: TGTGCCTGCGTGGGGAGCCGTTCCTTCAATGAGCAGTTCTTC. Translated, it gives CACVGSRSFNEQFF. V and J are TRBV30 and TRBJ2-1; maybe TRBD2 (5 bases). This CDR3 is 14 amino acids long. CDR1 is GTSNPN, CDR2 SVGIG, per germline (reference sequence). Full variable domain (missing parts from reference TRBV30 and TRBJ2-1): SQTIHQWPATLVQPVGSPLSLECTVEGTSNPNLYWYRQAAGRGLQLLFYSVGIGQISSEVPQNLSASRPQDRQFILSSKKLLLSDSGFYLCACVGSRSFNEQFFGPGTRLTVL.

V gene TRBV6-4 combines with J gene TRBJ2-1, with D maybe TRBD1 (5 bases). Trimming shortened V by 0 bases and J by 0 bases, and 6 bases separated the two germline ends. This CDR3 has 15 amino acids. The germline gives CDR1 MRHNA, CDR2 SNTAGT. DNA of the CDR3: TGTGCCAGCAGTGACTCGACAGACTCCTACAATGAGCAGTTCTTC. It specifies CASSDSTDSYNEQFF.

CDR3 in amino acids: CASTRRTNEKLFF. The CDR3 nucleotides are TGTGCCTCCACCCGGAGAACTAATGAAAAACTGTTTTTT. This chain links TRBV30 with TRBJ1-4; D unresolved. Trimming removed 7 bases from V and 1 base from J, with 10 bases in between. The CDR3 has 13 amino acids. Germline CDR1 and CDR2: GTSNPN and SVGIG (reference sequence).

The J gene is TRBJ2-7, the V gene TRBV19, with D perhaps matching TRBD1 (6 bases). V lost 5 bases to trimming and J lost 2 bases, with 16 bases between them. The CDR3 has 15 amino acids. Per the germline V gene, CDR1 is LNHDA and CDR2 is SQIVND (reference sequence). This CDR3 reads CASSPGSRGTYEQYF. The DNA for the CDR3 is TGTGCCAGTAGTCCGGGGAGCAGGGGAACCTACGAGCAGTACTTC.

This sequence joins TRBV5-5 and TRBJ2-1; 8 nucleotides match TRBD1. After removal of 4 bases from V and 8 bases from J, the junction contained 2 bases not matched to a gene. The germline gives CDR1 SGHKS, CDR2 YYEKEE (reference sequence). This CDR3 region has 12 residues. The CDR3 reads CASSGTGDEQFF. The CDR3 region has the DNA TGTGCCAGCAGCGGGACAGGTGATGAGCAGTTCTTC.

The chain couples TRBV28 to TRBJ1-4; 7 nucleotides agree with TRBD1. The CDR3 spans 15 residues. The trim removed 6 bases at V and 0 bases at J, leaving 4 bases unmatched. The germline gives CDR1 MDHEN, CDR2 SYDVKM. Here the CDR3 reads CASRGTDATNEKLFF. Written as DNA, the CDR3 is TGTGCCAGCAGAGGGACAGACGCAACTAATGAAAAACTGTTTTTT.

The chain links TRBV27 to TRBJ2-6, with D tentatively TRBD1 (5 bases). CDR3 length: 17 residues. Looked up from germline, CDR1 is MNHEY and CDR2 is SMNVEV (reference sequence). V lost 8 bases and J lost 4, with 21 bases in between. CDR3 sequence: CASGRASHSEGANVLTF. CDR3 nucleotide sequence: TGTGCCAGCGGCAGGGCTTCCCACTCTGAGGGGGCCAACGTCCTGACTTTC.

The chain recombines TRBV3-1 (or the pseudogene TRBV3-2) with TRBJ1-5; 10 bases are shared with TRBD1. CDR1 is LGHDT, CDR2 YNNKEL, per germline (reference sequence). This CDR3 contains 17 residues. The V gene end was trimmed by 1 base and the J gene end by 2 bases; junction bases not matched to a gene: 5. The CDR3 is CASSQGDRGLGNQPQHF. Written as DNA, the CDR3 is TGTGCCAGCAGCCAAGGAGACAGGGGGCTGGGCAATCAGCCCCAGCATTTT.